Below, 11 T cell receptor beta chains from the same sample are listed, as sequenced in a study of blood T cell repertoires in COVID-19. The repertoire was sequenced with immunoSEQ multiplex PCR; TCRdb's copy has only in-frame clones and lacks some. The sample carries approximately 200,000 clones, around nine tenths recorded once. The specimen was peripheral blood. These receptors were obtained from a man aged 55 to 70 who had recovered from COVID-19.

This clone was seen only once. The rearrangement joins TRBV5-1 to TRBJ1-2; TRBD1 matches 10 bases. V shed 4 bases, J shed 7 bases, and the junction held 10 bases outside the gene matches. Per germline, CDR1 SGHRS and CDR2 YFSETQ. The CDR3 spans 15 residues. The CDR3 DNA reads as TGCGCCAGCAGCCTCCGGGACAGGGGAGTCGCTGGCTACACCTTC. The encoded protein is CASSLRDRGVAGYTF. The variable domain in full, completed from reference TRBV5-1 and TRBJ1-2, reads KAGVTQTPRYLIKTRGQQVTLSCSPISGHRSVSWYQQTPGQGLQFLFEYFSETQRNKGNFPGRFSGRQFSNSRSEMNVSTLELGDSALYLCASSLRDRGVAGYTFGSGTRLTVV.

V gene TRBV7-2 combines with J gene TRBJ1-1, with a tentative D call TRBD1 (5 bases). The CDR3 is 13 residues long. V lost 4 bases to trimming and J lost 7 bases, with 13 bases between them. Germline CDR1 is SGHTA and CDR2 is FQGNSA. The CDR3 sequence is CASSSQGWGEAFF. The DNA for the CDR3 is TGTGCCAGCAGCTCGCAGGGCTGGGGTGAAGCTTTCTTT.

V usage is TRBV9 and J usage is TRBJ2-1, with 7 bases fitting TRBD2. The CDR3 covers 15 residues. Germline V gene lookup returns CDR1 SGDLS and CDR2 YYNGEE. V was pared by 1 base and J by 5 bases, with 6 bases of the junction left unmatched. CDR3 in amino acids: CASSVIGRPNNEQFF. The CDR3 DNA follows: TGTGCCAGCAGCGTAATCGGGAGGCCCAACAATGAGCAGTTCTTC.

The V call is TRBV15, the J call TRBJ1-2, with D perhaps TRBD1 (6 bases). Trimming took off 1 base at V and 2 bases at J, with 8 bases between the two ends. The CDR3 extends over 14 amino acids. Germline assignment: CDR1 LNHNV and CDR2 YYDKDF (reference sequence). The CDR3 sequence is CATSRAGTNYGYTF. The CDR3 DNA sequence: TGTGCCACCAGCAGAGCTGGGACAAACTATGGCTACACCTTC.

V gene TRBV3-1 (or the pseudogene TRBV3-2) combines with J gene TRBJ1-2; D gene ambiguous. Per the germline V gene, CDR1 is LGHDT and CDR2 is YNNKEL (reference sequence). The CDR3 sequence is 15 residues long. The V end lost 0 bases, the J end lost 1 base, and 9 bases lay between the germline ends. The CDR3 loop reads CASSQDAGDNYGYTF. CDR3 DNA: TGTGCCAGCAGCCAAGATGCCGGGGATAACTATGGCTACACCTTC.

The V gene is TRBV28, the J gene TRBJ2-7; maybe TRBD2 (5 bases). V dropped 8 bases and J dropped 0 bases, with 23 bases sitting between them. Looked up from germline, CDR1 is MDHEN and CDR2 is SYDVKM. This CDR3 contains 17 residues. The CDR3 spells CASRTFYGVRVSYEQYF. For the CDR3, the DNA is TGTGCCAGCCGTACTTTCTATGGTGTGCGGGTCTCCTACGAGCAGTACTTC.

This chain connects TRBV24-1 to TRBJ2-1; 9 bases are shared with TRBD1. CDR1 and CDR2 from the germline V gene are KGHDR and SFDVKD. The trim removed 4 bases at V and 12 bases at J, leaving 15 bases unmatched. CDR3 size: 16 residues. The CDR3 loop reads CATSDRTGDRIGGQFF. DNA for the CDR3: TGTGCCACCAGTGACCGGACAGGGGACAGAATCGGGGGGCAGTTCTTC.

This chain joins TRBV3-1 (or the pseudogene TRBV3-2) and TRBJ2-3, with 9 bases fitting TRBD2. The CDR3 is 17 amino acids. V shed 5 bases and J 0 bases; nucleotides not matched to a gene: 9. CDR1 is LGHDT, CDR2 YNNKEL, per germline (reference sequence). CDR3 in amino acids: CASSTGRLAASTDTQYF. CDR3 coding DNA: TGTGCCAGCAGCACAGGGCGACTAGCGGCTAGCACAGATACGCAGTATTTT.

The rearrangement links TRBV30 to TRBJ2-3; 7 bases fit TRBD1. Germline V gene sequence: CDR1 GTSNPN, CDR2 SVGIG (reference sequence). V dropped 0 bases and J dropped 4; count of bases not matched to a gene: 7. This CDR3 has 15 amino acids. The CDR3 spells CAWSVNNRGPDTQYF. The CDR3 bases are TGTGCCTGGAGTGTAAATAACAGGGGTCCAGATACGCAGTATTTT.

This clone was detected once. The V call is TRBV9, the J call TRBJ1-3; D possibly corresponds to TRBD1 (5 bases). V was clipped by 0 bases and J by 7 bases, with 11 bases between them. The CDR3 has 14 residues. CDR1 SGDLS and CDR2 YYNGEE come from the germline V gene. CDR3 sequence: CASSVEGDRNTIYF. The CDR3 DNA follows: TGTGCCAGCAGCGTAGAAGGGGATCGCAACACCATATATTTT.

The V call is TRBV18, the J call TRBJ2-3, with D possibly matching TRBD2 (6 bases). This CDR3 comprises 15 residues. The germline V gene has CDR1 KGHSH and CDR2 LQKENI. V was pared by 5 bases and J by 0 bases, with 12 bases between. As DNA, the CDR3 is TGTGCCAGCTCAGGCGCAGGGACTAGCACAGATACGCAGTATTTT. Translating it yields CASSGAGTSTDTQYF.